This entry concerns a single T cell receptor (beta chain). What it recognizes is unknown. This entry belongs to a study of cytomegalovirus exposure and HLA in healthy donors. Study as a whole: Prior work identified around 120 million unique TCR beta sequences in 150 million to 200 million T cells.

Study findings and constraints: Solely CMV serostatus was available to characterize immune exposure.

The PCR used 60 Vbeta and 13 Jbeta primers. TCRdb keeps only in-frame clones here, not all; method: immunoSEQ multiplex PCR. The table includes over 150,000 clones, roughly three quarters detected once. Trimming at V came to 1 base and at J to 0 bases, leaving 5 bases not matched to a gene. Germline CDR1 is MDHEN and CDR2 is SYDVKM. CDR3 length: 16 residues. The sequence was obtained from a man between 25 and 39 years old in good health and CMV-seropositive. Material for sequencing was PBMCs. This sequence joins TRBV28 and TRBJ2-5; TRBD1 aligns across 7 bases. For the CDR3, the DNA is TGTGCCAGCAGTTTATTCGGGACAGAGTACCAAGAGACCCAGTACTTC. As protein: CASSLFGTEYQETQYF.